The clone carrying this TCR beta chain appeared once. CDR3 length: 15 residues. Germline assignment: CDR1 SGHRS and CDR2 YFSETQ. Between the trimmed V and J ends, which lost 0 bases and 7 bases, there was a span of 17 bases. The time point is: peripheral blood 6 weeks after treatment start. These data belong to a study of PD-L1 blockade in urothelial cancer. TCRdb's copy holds only in-frame clones and misses some; the assay was immunoSEQ multiplex PCR. The top ten clones hold about a quarter of a sample with about 40,000 clones, approximately 86% of them seen once. The chain has TRBV5-1 and TRBJ2-7; unclear D gene. This receptor was obtained from a man in his sixties with urothelial cancer. Material: PBMCs, obtained around atezolizumab (anti-PD-L1) treatment. The chain's CDR3 is CASSLEAAGSTEQYF. In nucleotides, the CDR3 is TGCGCCAGCAGCTTGGAGGCGGCCGGATCCACAGAGCAGTACTTC.